These 13 T cell receptor beta chains were all obtained from the same sample, sequenced in a study of Graves' ophthalmopathy and Graves' hyperthyroidism. RNA transcripts provided the template for amplifying TCR beta CDR3 regions. First-round RT-PCR employed HTBI primers, with a second-round multiplex PCR after it. TCRdb independently ran MiXCR on the multiplex PCR reads; one entry per CDR3 protein. The data hold 600,000 to 700,000 distinct CDR3 sequences, with 35% to 45% observed a single time. Material for sequencing was peripheral blood. These receptors all come from an adult man with Graves' ophthalmopathy.

Notes on this clonotype: The junction does not match germline at one end; this may be a read error. The rearrangement uses TRBV6-1 and TRBJ2-5, with D perhaps matching TRBD1 (6 bases). The CDR3 spans 15 residues. CDR1 MNHNS and CDR2 SASEGT come from the germline V gene. DNA of the CDR3: TGTGCCAGCAGTGTTGGGGGCTTGGCAACGGAGACCCAGGACTTC. Protein product: CASSVGGLATETQDF.

Regarding this clonotype: Germline and junction disagree at one end, which may indicate a read error. The chain couples TRBV5-8 to TRBJ1-4; 8 positions agree with TRBD1. The CDR3 totals 16 residues. Germline V gene lookup returns CDR1 SGHTS and CDR2 YDEGEE. This CDR3 is CASSQGSRQGNEKLFF. The CDR3 coding sequence is TGCGCCAGCAGCCAAGGGTCAAGACAGGGGAATGAAAAACTGTTTTTT.

This clonotype has at least ten counts. The chain has TRBV19 and TRBJ1-1; possibly TRBD1 for D (6 bases). CDR1 and CDR2 from the germline V gene are LNHDA and SQIVND (reference sequence). This CDR3 is 14 amino acids long. V shed 5 bases and J shed 4 bases, with 14 bases lying between them. CDR3 protein: CASSEPGESTEAFF. The CDR3 nucleotides are TGTGCCAGTAGTGAACCAGGGGAGAGCACTGAAGCTTTCTTT.

In its sample, this clonotype was seen once. The chain has TRBV5-1 and TRBJ2-2; possible D gene TRBD1, 6 bases. The CDR3 totals 14 residues. Germline-derived CDR1 and CDR2 are SGHRS and YFSETQ. Trimming cost V 4 bases and J 4 bases, with 11 bases left between them. CDR3 nucleotides: TGCGCCAGCAGCCCACAGGGCGTCACCGGGGAGCTGTTTTTT. This encodes CASSPQGVTGELFF.

V is TRBV10-3 and J is TRBJ2-2, with D possibly being TRBD2 (6 bases). Trimming removed 7 bases at V and 4 bases at J, with 13 bases between. Looked up from germline, CDR1 is ENHRY and CDR2 is SYGVKD. The CDR3 has 14 residues. In DNA, the CDR3 is TGTGCCATCACCGGGGTGGGAGGCACCGGGGAGCTGTTTTTT. It specifies CAITGVGGTGELFF.

The CDR3 reads CASSQDPLGRGANVLTF. DNA for the CDR3: TGTGCCAGCAGCCAAGATCCCTTGGGGCGCGGGGCCAACGTCCTGACTTTC. This sequence joins TRBV14 and TRBJ2-6; D is perhaps TRBD1 (5 bases). Germline V lookup: CDR1 SGHDN, CDR2 FVKESK. The CDR3 has 17 residues. V gave up 0 bases and J gave up 4 bases, with 13 bases separating them.

As concerns this clonotype: This may arise from a read error, as a much more abundant clone is one base away. This sequence joins TRBV5-6 and TRBJ1-6, with D hard to call. The CDR3 covers 16 residues. In germline, CDR1 is SGHDT, CDR2 YYEEEE. The CDR3 DNA reads TGTGCCAGCAGCGTCCGGATGGGATCTAATAATTCACCCCCCCACTTT. It codes for CASSVRMGSNNSPPHF.

V and J are TRBV7-2 and TRBJ2-5, with D unclear. The V end was cut by 8 bases, the J end by 2 bases, with 18 bases between. The CDR3 runs 15 residues. Germline V gene lookup returns CDR1 SGHTA and CDR2 FQGNSA. Here the CDR3 DNA reads TGTGCCAGCTCACTGGGTGCGGCGGAACAAGAGACCCAGTACTTC. Amino acid sequence: CASSLGAAEQETQYF.

V and J are TRBV15 and TRBJ1-4; unclear D gene. The V end lost 3 bases, the J end lost 7 bases, and 18 bases lay between the germline ends. CDR3 length: 16 amino acids. Germline assignment: CDR1 LNHNV and CDR2 YYDKDF (reference sequence). This CDR3 reads CATSRAGEGDREKLFF. The CDR3 coding sequence is TGTGCCACCAGCAGGGCAGGAGAGGGCGATCGTGAAAAACTGTTTTTT.

This chain's CDR3 is CASSLSGGPNQPQHF. DNA for the CDR3: TGCGCCAGCAGCTTGTCAGGGGGGCCAAATCAGCCCCAGCATTTT. The chain is built from TRBV5-1 and TRBJ1-5, with 7 bases matching TRBD1. Germline CDR1 reads SGHRS; CDR2 reads YFSETQ. The CDR3 runs to 15 residues. V was clipped by 1 base and J by 4 bases; unmatched bases: 5. Combining the CDR3 with reference TRBV5-1 and TRBJ1-5 gives the whole variable domain KAGVTQTPRYLIKTRGQQVTLSCSPISGHRSVSWYQQTPGQGLQFLFEYFSETQRNKGNFPGRFSGRQFSNSRSEMNVSTLELGDSALYLCASSLSGGPNQPQHFGDGTRLSIL.

This clonotype was picked up a small number of times. This chain uses TRBV5-1 with TRBJ1-3, with D possibly being TRBD1 (5 bases). The CDR3 is 15 amino acids. Germline V gene sequence: CDR1 SGHRS, CDR2 YFSETQ. The germline V and J ends were trimmed by 5 bases and 4 bases, with 16 bases remaining between them. CDR3 sequence: CASSSVGDPGNTIYF. The CDR3, as DNA: TGCGCCAGCAGTTCGGTGGGGGATCCAGGAAACACCATATATTTT.

This clonotype has more than one count but fewer than ten. V and J are TRBV9 and TRBJ2-2, with 13 nucleotides matching TRBD2. This CDR3 contains 18 residues. Germline CDR1 SGDLS, CDR2 YYNGEE. V lost 0 bases to trimming and J lost 2 bases; unmatched junction nucleotides: 4. CDR3 in amino acids: CASSVGTSGGPNTGELFF. DNA for the CDR3: TGTGCCAGCAGCGTAGGGACTAGCGGGGGACCCAACACCGGGGAGCTGTTTTTT.

This clonotype was detected many times. The gene calls are TRBV7-2 and TRBJ2-3, with TRBD1 matching 10 bases. After removal of 4 bases from V and 3 bases from J, the junction contained 4 bases not matched to a gene. In germline, CDR1 is SGHTA, CDR2 FQGNSA. This CDR3 is 15 amino acids long. The CDR3 loop is CASSSRGQGTDTQYF. CDR3 in DNA: TGTGCCAGCAGCTCCCGGGGACAGGGGACAGATACGCAGTATTTT.